This entry lists 27 T cell receptor beta chains sequenced from one sample in a study of T cell responses to AZD1222 COVID-19 vaccine. Generated by immunoSEQ multiplex PCR, the TCRdb table keeps only in-frame clones and is missing some. The sample gives 110,000 to 150,000 clones, about 89% of which show up once; about 3% is in the top ten. The sample in question was peripheral blood, obtained on day 0 of AZD1222 vaccination. These receptors all come from an adult in good health.

The chain couples TRBV27 to TRBJ2-7, with 9 bases matching TRBD2. V shed 5 bases, J shed 2 bases, and the junction held 10 bases outside the gene matches. The CDR3 is 16 residues long. CDR1 MNHEY and CDR2 SMNVEV come from the germline V gene (reference sequence). The CDR3 coding sequence is TGTGCCAGCAGTAGGGTAGCGGGAGTCTTCCCCTACGAGCAGTACTTC. Encoded protein: CASSRVAGVFPYEQYF.

The chain joins TRBV5-4 to TRBJ2-2; 7 bases agree with TRBD1. The CDR3 covers 14 residues. After removal of 0 bases from V and 5 bases from J, the junction contained 1 base not matched to a gene. The V gene's germline CDR1 is SGHNT and CDR2 YYREEE (reference sequence). CDR3 DNA: TGTGCCAGCAGCTTGGACAGGGGAACCGGGGAGCTGTTTTTT. Its translation: CASSLDRGTGELFF.

This clone was picked up one time. The V call is TRBV4-1, the J call TRBJ2-1; 11 nucleotides align to TRBD2. Germline V CDR1 and CDR2: MGHRA, YSYEKL. V trimming: 6 bases; J trimming: 4 bases; junction bases outside the gene matches: 2. CDR3 size: 14 residues. CDR3 protein: CASSPSGGYNEQFF. The CDR3 DNA reads as TGCGCCAGCAGTCCTAGCGGGGGGTACAATGAGCAGTTCTTC.

The chain combines TRBV6-2 or TRBV6-3 with TRBJ2-2; D gene ambiguous. The ends were cut back, 5 bases at V and 3 bases at J, with 16 bases in the middle. Per germline, CDR1 MNHEY and CDR2 SVGEGT. This CDR3 region has 16 residues. CDR3 protein: CASSPKGYRDTGELFF. The CDR3 DNA is TGTGCCAGCAGTCCAAAGGGCTACCGGGACACCGGGGAGCTGTTTTTT.

The chain uses TRBV6-5 and TRBJ2-3; 9 positions agree with TRBD2. Trimming took 5 bases from V and 4 from J; bases not matched to a gene: 4. CDR3 length equals 14 residues. Germline-derived CDR1 and CDR2 are MNHEY and SVGAGI. The CDR3 is CASSTVAGADTQYF. CDR3 nucleotide sequence: TGTGCCAGCAGTACGGTAGCGGGAGCAGATACGCAGTATTTT.

The V and J genes are TRBV5-5 and TRBJ2-5; no definite D call. The CDR3 is made up of 13 amino acids. CDR1 is SGHKS and CDR2 is YYEKEE in the germline V gene (reference sequence). Between the trimmed V and J ends, which lost 4 bases and 3 bases, there was a span of 10 bases. CDR3 in DNA: TGTGCCAGCAGCCAAGTGGGGAAAGAGACCCAGTACTTC. Amino acids: CASSQVGKETQYF.

The genes are TRBV9 and TRBJ2-1, with 7 bases that match TRBD2. V shed 4 bases, J shed 9 bases, and the junction held 13 bases outside the gene matches. The CDR3 is made up of 15 amino acids. The germline CDR1 and CDR2 sequences are SGDLS and YYNGEE. The CDR3 bases are TGTGCCAGCAGCCCAAAGGGAGGGCCAAGCGGTGAGCAGTTCTTC. Translation gives CASSPKGGPSGEQFF.

V and J are TRBV5-1 and TRBJ1-4; D gene unclear. Germline V lookup: CDR1 SGHRS, CDR2 YFSETQ. CDR3 length: 14 amino acids. V lost 0 bases and J lost 5, with 8 bases in between. In DNA, the CDR3 is TGCGCCAGCAGCTTGGGTGTCGGCAATGAAAAACTGTTTTTT. Its translation: CASSLGVGNEKLFF.

The CDR3: CASSLTEVQPQHF. The CDR3 nucleotides read TGTGCCAGCAGCCTGACAGAGGTTCAGCCCCAGCATTTT. The rearrangement joins TRBV2 to TRBJ1-5; tentative D call: TRBD1 (5 bases). The CDR3 covers 13 residues. CDR1 and CDR2 (germline): SNHLY, FYNNEI. The V gene lost 6 bases and the J gene lost 6 bases, with 12 bases spanning the gap. Using reference TRBV2 and TRBJ1-5 for the parts outside the CDR3, the full variable domain is EPEVTQTPSHQVTQMGQEVILRCVPISNHLYFYWYRQILGQKVEFLVSFYNNEISEKSEIFDDQFSVERPDGSNFTLKIRSTKLEDSAMYFCASSLTEVQPQHFGDGTRLSIL.

V and J are TRBV12-3 or TRBV12-4 and TRBJ2-1; 7 bases agree with TRBD1. The CDR3 has 13 residues. J lost 13 bases, V lost 3 bases, and 9 bases had no gene match. This chain's CDR3 is CASSFGSTGEQFF. The CDR3 nucleotides read TGTGCCAGCAGTTTTGGCTCCACAGGGGAACAGTTCTTC.

This sequence joins TRBV2 and TRBJ2-2; no clear D gene. V was trimmed by 1 base and J by 4 bases, leaving 10 bases between them. This CDR3 spans 15 amino acids. CDR1 and CDR2 from the germline V gene are SNHLY and FYNNEI. CDR3 bases: TGTGCCAGCAGTGAAGTCATTGGGGTCACCGGGGAGCTGTTTTTT. It encodes CASSEVIGVTGELFF. Full variable domain (outside the CDR3, taken from reference TRBV2 and TRBJ2-2): EPEVTQTPSHQVTQMGQEVILRCVPISNHLYFYWYRQILGQKVEFLVSFYNNEISEKSEIFDDQFSVERPDGSNFTLKIRSTKLEDSAMYFCASSEVIGVTGELFFGEGSRLTVL.

CDR3 DNA sequence: TGTGCCAGCAGTGTGTGGGCAGGGGTGGACACCATATATTTT. Its translation: CASSVWAGVDTIYF. This chain joins TRBV2 and TRBJ1-3; D is perhaps TRBD1 (6 bases). Per the germline V gene, CDR1 is SNHLY and CDR2 is FYNNEI. V dropped 4 bases and J dropped 8 bases, with 15 bases sitting between them. This CDR3 has 14 residues.

This clone was counted a single time. This sequence joins TRBV4-1 and TRBJ1-5, with TRBD1 matching 7 bases. The junction had 7 bases not matched to a gene; V was cut back by 4 bases and J by 7 bases. The CDR3 totals 14 residues. Germline V gene sequence: CDR1 MGHRA, CDR2 YSYEKL. For the CDR3, the DNA is TGCGCCAGCAGCCGAACAGGGGTCGCCCAGCCCCAGCATTTT. Translation gives CASSRTGVAQPQHF.

The V and J genes are TRBV15 and TRBJ1-1; D not resolved. This CDR3 comprises 13 residues. V lost 5 bases and J 4 bases, leaving 11 bases between the germline ends. CDR1 is LNHNV and CDR2 is YYDKDF in the germline V gene (reference sequence). DNA for the CDR3: TGTGCCACCAGCCCCCCCCGCCCCACTGAAGCTTTCTTT. It yields the protein CATSPPRPTEAFF. Variable domain in full (rest from reference TRBV15 and TRBJ1-1): DAMVIQNPRYQVTQFGKPVTLSCSQTLNHNVMYWYQQKSSQAPKLLFHYYDKDFNNEADTPDNFQSRRPNTSFCFLDIRSPGLGDTAMYLCATSPPRPTEAFFGQGTRLTVV.

The J gene is TRBJ2-3, the V gene TRBV29-1; 8 bases are a match to TRBD2. The CDR3 totals 13 residues. V was clipped by 7 bases and J by 3 bases; unmatched bases: 6. Germline loops: CDR1 SQVTM, CDR2 ANQGSEA. DNA of the CDR3: TGCAGCGCCGCGGGCGGGGGGACAGATACGCAGTATTTT. As protein: CSAAGGGTDTQYF.

This clone has a handful of counts. The chain has TRBV11-2 and TRBJ2-3; D tentatively reads TRBD1 or TRBD2 (5 bases each). In germline, CDR1 is SGHAT, CDR2 FQNNGV. There are 16 residues in the CDR3. Deletions cut 1 base from V and 4 bases from J, with 15 bases between. The DNA of the CDR3 is TGTGCCAGCAGCTTAGTTTTGGGACGGGCGGCAGATACGCAGTATTTT. Translating gives CASSLVLGRAADTQYF. The variable domain in full, completed from reference TRBV11-2 and TRBJ2-3, reads EAGVAQSPRYKIIEKRQSVAFWCNPISGHATLYWYQQILGQGPKLLIQFQNNGVVDDSQLPKDRFSAERLKGVDSTLKIQPAKLEDSAVYLCASSLVLGRAADTQYFGPGTRLTVL.

The chain has TRBV20-1 and TRBJ2-5; no reliable D call. Germline V CDR1 and CDR2: DFQATT, SNEGSKA (reference sequence). The CDR3 is 14 residues long. The V gene lost 3 bases and the J gene lost 2 bases, with 13 bases spanning the gap. CDR3 residues: CSASDDWQQETQYF. DNA for the CDR3: TGCAGTGCTAGTGATGACTGGCAACAAGAGACCCAGTACTTC.

DNA for the CDR3: TGTGCCAGCAGCCAACAGGGGAGGACTGCCGGGGAGCTGTTTTTT. This encodes CASSQQGRTAGELFF. J is TRBJ2-2 and V is TRBV3-1 (or the pseudogene TRBV3-2); TRBD1 or TRBD2 may be the D gene (6 bases each). This CDR3 contains 15 residues. The germline V gene has CDR1 LGHDT and CDR2 YNNKEL (reference sequence). V was trimmed by 2 bases and J by 6 bases, leaving 13 bases between them.

The chain links TRBV4-3 to TRBJ2-4, with no clear D. CDR3 length: 13 residues. CDR1 is LGHNA and CDR2 is YSLEER in the germline V gene. Trimming shortened V by 0 bases and J by 9 bases, and 9 bases separated the two germline ends. In DNA form, the CDR3 reads TGCGCCAGCAGCCAAGATCAGTTCGGCATTCAGTACTTC. This encodes CASSQDQFGIQYF.

The chain combines TRBV2 with TRBJ1-4; TRBD1 aligns across 9 bases. Germline V gene data show CDR1 as SNHLY and CDR2 as FYNNEI. The V segment lost 7 bases and the J segment 6 bases; nucleotides outside the gene matches: 3. The CDR3 length is 13 residues. The CDR3: CASMDRGDEKLFF. CDR3 bases: TGTGCCAGCATGGACAGGGGTGATGAAAAACTGTTTTTT.

The chain employs TRBV18 and TRBJ2-2; 8 nucleotides match TRBD1. The V segment lost 0 bases and the J segment 6 bases; nucleotides outside the gene matches: 3. Germline lookup yields CDR1 KGHSH and CDR2 LQKENI. This CDR3 has 15 residues. The CDR3 sequence: CASSPPGQAAGELFF. CDR3 DNA sequence: TGTGCCAGCTCACCACCGGGACAGGCTGCCGGGGAGCTGTTTTTT.

This clone was observed a single time. The rearrangement links TRBV18 to TRBJ2-7; 9 bases are a match to TRBD1. The CDR3 spans 16 residues. Trimming cost V 5 bases and J 4 bases; bases outside gene matches: 12. Germline-derived CDR1 and CDR2 are KGHSH and LQKENI. Here the CDR3 DNA reads TGTGCCAGCTCAGCGGCCCGGACAGGGGTATGGTACGAGCAGTACTTC. It codes for CASSAARTGVWYEQYF.

This clone has just one count. The rearrangement links TRBV12-3 or TRBV12-4 to TRBJ2-7; no firm D call. Trimming removed 4 bases from V and 0 bases from J, with 1 base in between. The CDR3 sequence is 11 residues long. The CDR3 DNA is TGTGCCAGCAGTTCCTCCTACGAGCAGTACTTC. It is translated as CASSSSYEQYF.

The chain combines TRBV9 with TRBJ2-4, with 8 bases that match TRBD2. CDR1 is SGDLS, CDR2 YYNGEE, per germline. The CDR3 has 17 amino acids. The V segment lost 0 bases and the J segment 4 bases; nucleotides outside the gene matches: 9. The CDR3 region is CASSVVVQRGMKNIQYF. CDR3 nucleotides: TGTGCCAGCAGCGTAGTGGTCCAGCGGGGGATGAAAAACATTCAGTACTTC.

This rearrangement joins TRBV29-1 to TRBJ2-1; D remains unclear. This CDR3 region has 14 residues. CDR1 is SQVTM and CDR2 is ANQGSEA in the germline V gene. V lost 5 bases, J lost 3 bases, and 14 bases lay in between. CDR3 DNA: TGCAGCGTTCAGAAGACCTCATACTACAATGAGCAGTTCTTC. Translating gives CSVQKTSYYNEQFF.

V usage is TRBV19 and J usage is TRBJ2-7; TRBD1 agrees at 7 bases. The CDR3 totals 15 residues. J lost 2 bases, V lost 4 bases, and 8 bases had no gene match. CDR1 LNHDA and CDR2 SQIVND come from the germline V gene (reference sequence). For the CDR3, the DNA is TGTGCCAGTAGTACTACCAGGGGGAGTACCTACGAGCAGTACTTC. Protein sequence: CASSTTRGSTYEQYF.

The V and J genes are TRBV5-6 and TRBJ2-1, with TRBD2 matching over 14 bases. V was clipped by 3 bases and J by 3 bases; unmatched bases: 5. The CDR3 sequence is 17 residues long. In germline, CDR1 is SGHDT, CDR2 YYEEEE. The CDR3: CASSSTSGRGHYNEQFF. Here the CDR3 DNA reads TGTGCCAGCAGCTCGACTAGCGGGAGGGGCCACTACAATGAGCAGTTCTTC.